This T cell receptor beta chain stems from a study of molecular identifiers for immune sequencing clone quantification. As for the study in general: Replicate experiments divided RNA from roughly 20,000 or 100,000 naive CD8 cells into five parts and sequenced four. Study conclusions and caveats: In CMV-specific effectors, clones above 20 copies held over 98% of molecules; naive, under 1%.

This clonotype appeared a few times. What it recognizes is unknown. Naive CD8 T cells were FACS-sorted by CD8+CD4-CCR7+CD45RA+ markers. CDR1 is LGHNA and CDR2 is YSLEER in the germline V gene. Trimming removed 0 bases from V and 4 bases from J; junction bases left unmatched: 4. This CDR3 region has 15 residues. Methods described previously were used for bulk TCR libraries, and listed TCR primers were applied. TCRdb reprocessed the PCR reads via MiXCR and lists one record per CDR3 protein. This sample has around 460,000 distinct CDR3 sequences, with under 30% found just once. The chain recombines TRBV4-3 with TRBJ2-3; 7 bases are shared with TRBD1. Sequences were obtained from naive CD8+ T cells from blood, with Jurkat cell RNA spiked in. Subset meaning: FACS-sorted CD8+CD4-CCR7+CD45RA+ naive T cells. The receptor's source is a human donor in good health. Some libraries in this study had Jurkat cell RNA spiked in. This CDR3 is CASSQDRQGADTQYF. Here the CDR3 DNA reads TGCGCCAGCAGCCAAGACCGACAGGGTGCAGATACGCAGTATTTT.